These T cell receptor beta chains were read from a single sample in a study of blood T cells in healthy people across ages. TCRdb fed the 5' RACE reads into MiXCR, producing one record per CDR3 protein. The data contain hundreds of thousands of distinct CDR3 sequences, roughly 25% of them singletons. These data were also reused for a study on T cells of mothers and their children.

The sequencing sample was made of blood. The source of these receptors is a boy aged 10-17 years in good health. CDR3s include the opening cysteine and the closing phenylalanine or tryptophan. D genes are given only for firm matches. Size tells how often a clone was seen (once, few, many) or the class of an expanded clone, and some rows leave it out.

CDR3 protein | CDR3 DNA | V gene | clone size | D gene | J gene
CASSQTGRSETQYF | TGTGCCAGCAGCCAGACAGGGAGGTCGGAGACCCAGTACTTC | TRBV4-2 | few | NA | TRBJ2-5
CASSLIRGSPTETQYF | TGTGCCAGCAGTTTAATACGGGGGAGCCCAACAGAGACCCAGTACTTC | TRBV12-3/TRBV12-4 | NA | NA | TRBJ2-5
CASSPGLVTQEQYF | TGCGCCAGCAGTCCGGGACTAGTAACTCAAGAGCAGTACTTC | TRBV5-1 | NA | TRBD2 | TRBJ2-7
CASSRQGGQETQYF | TGTGCCAGCAGTAGACAGGGGGGGCAAGAGACCCAGTACTTC | TRBV7-2 | many | TRBD1 | TRBJ2-5
CASSLKGFILTGVNEQFF | TGTGCCAGCAGCTTAAAAGGGTTCATACTAACAGGGGTCAATGAGCAGTTCTTC | TRBV7-3 | few | TRBD1 | TRBJ2-1
CASSASVNEQFF | TGTGCCAGCAGTGCTAGCGTGAATGAGCAGTTCTTC | TRBV28 | NA | NA | TRBJ2-1
CASSPPSAKNIQYF | TGTGCCAGCAGTCCTCCTAGCGCCAAAAACATTCAGTACTTC | TRBV28 | few | NA | TRBJ2-4
CSAENGLAGAHGGELFF | TGCAGTGCCGAGAACGGACTAGCGGGGGCTCACGGGGGGGAGCTGTTTTTT | TRBV20-1 | few | TRBD2 | TRBJ2-2
CASSSDSVGPADTQYF | TGCGCCAGCAGCTCGGACAGCGTAGGACCGGCAGATACGCAGTATTTT | TRBV5-1 | NA | NA | TRBJ2-3
CASTGSFYNEQFF | TGTGCCAGCACGGGCAGCTTCTACAATGAGCAGTTCTTC | TRBV6-6 | NA | NA | TRBJ2-1
CASSPTGIHEQFF | TGTGCCAGCAGTCCCACAGGGATCCATGAGCAGTTCTTC | TRBV12-3/TRBV12-4 | NA | NA | TRBJ2-1
CASSPGGEDEQYF | TGTGCCAGCAGCCCCGGGGGGGAGGACGAGCAGTACTTC | TRBV6-2/TRBV6-3 | few | TRBD2 | TRBJ2-7
CASSLAGSSGGNTIYF | TGTGCCAGCAGCTTAGCAGGTTCTTCGGGAGGAAACACCATATATTTT | TRBV7-9 | NA | NA | TRBJ1-3
CASSPARLASQETQYF | TGTGCCAGCAGCCCGGCTCGACTAGCGTCTCAAGAGACCCAGTACTTC | TRBV7-9 | few | TRBD2 | TRBJ2-5
CATSDAAGDAGELFF | TGTGCCACCAGTGATGCGGCAGGGGACGCCGGGGAGCTGTTTTTT | TRBV24-1 | NA | NA | TRBJ2-2
CASSAGTGQTDTQYF | TGTGCCAGCAGTGCCGGAACTGGCCAAACAGATACGCAGTATTTT | TRBV2 | NA | NA | TRBJ2-3
CASSLIGQGVPSSYNEQFF | TGTGCCAGCAGCTTAATTGGACAGGGGGTTCCTAGCTCCTACAATGAGCAGTTCTTC | TRBV7-9 | NA | TRBD1 | TRBJ2-1
CASSLSWENIQYF | TGCGCCAGCAGCTTGTCTTGGGAAAACATTCAGTACTTC | TRBV5-1 | NA | NA | TRBJ2-4
CATSRRSESEKLFF | TGTGCCACCAGTCGGAGGTCGGAGAGTGAAAAACTGTTTTTT | TRBV15 | NA | NA | TRBJ1-4
CATSARKAGGLSDGQFF | TGTGCCACCAGTGCCAGAAAGGCCGGGGGGCTCTCGGATGGGCAGTTCTTC | TRBV24-1 | NA | NA | TRBJ2-1
CASSQGWQGNYGYTF | TGTGCCAGCAGCCAAGGCTGGCAGGGTAACTATGGCTACACCTTC | TRBV3-1 | NA | NA | TRBJ1-2
CATSDGLTRLAGNEQFF | TGTGCCACCAGTGATGGACTAACTCGACTAGCGGGCAATGAGCAGTTCTTC | TRBV24-1 | NA | TRBD2 | TRBJ2-1
CSAGLRGRTDTQYF | TGCAGTGCCGGCTTGCGGGGGCGCACAGATACGCAGTATTTT | TRBV20-1 | NA | NA | TRBJ2-3
CASSQGDFKETQYF | TGCGCCAGCAGCCAAGGCGACTTTAAGGAGACCCAGTACTTC | TRBV4-1 | NA | NA | TRBJ2-5
CASSLIGNTDTQYF | TGCGCCAGCAGCTTGATCGGGAATACAGATACGCAGTATTTT | TRBV5-1 | NA | NA | TRBJ2-3
CASRYIDLQGSYGYTF | TGTGCCAGCAGATACATAGATCTACAGGGGTCCTATGGCTACACCTTC | TRBV6-5 | few | TRBD1 | TRBJ1-2